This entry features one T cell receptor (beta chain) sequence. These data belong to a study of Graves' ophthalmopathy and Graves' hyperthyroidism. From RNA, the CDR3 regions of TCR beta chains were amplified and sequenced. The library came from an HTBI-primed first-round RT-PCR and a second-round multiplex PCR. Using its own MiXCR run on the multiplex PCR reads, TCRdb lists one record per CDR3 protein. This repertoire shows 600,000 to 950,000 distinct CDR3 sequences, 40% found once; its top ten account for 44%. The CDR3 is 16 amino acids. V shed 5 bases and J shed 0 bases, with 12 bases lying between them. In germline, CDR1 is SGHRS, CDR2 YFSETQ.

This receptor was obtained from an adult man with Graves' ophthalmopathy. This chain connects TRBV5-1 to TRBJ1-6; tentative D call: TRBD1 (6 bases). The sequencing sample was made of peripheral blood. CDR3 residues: CASRRQDLSYNSPLHF. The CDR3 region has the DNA TGCGCCAGCAGGAGACAGGATCTCTCCTATAATTCACCCCTCCACTTT.